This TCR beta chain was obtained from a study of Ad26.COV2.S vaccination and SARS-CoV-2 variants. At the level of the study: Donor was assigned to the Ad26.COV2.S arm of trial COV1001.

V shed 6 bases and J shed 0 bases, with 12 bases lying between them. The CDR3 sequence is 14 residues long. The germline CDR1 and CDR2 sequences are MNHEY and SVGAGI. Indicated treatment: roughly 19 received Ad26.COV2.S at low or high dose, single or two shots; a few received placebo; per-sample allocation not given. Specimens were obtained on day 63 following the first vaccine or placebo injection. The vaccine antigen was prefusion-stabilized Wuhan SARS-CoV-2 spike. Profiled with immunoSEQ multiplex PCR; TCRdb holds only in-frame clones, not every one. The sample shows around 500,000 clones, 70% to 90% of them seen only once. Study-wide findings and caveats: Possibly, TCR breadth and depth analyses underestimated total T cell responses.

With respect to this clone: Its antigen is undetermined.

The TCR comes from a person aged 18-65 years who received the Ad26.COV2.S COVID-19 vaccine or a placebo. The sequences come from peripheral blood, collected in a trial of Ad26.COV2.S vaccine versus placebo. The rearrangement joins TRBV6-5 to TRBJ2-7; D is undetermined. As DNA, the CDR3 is TGTGCCAGCAGACGAGGTTACAGCTCCTACGAGCAGTACTTC. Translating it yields CASRRGYSSYEQYF.